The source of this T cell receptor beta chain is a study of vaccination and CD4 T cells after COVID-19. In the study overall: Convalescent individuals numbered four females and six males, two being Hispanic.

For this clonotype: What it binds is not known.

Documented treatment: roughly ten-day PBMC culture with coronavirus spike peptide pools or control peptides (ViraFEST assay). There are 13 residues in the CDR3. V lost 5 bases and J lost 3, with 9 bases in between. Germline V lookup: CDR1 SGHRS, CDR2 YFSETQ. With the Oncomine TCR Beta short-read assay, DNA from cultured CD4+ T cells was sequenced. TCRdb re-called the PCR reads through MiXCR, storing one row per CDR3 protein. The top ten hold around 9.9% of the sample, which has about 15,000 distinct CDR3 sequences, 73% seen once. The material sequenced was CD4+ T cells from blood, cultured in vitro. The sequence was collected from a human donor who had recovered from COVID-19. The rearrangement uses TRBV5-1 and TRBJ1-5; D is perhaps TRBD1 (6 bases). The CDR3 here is CASRQGFNQPQHF. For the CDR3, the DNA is TGCGCCAGCAGACAGGGATTCAATCAGCCCCAGCATTTT.